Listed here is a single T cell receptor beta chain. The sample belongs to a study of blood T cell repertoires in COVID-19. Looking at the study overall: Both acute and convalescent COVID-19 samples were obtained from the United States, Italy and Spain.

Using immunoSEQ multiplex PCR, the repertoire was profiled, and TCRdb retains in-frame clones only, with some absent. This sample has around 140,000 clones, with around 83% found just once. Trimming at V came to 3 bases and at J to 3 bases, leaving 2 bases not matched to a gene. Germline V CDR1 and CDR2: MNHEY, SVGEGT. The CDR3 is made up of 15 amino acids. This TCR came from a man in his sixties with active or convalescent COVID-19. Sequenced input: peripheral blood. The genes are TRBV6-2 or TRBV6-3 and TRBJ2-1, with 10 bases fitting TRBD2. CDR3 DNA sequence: TGTGCCAGCAGTTATAGCGGGGGGAGCTACAATGAGCAGTTCTTC. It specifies CASSYSGGSYNEQFF.